This note documents a single T cell receptor (beta chain) sequence. Its specificity is unknown. CDR3 length: 15 residues. With V trimmed by 4 bases and J by 4 bases, 7 bases remained unmatched. From germline, CDR1 is LNHDA and CDR2 SQIVND (reference sequence). This record comes from a study of T-cell memory formation after mild COVID-19. Study details: Largely donor-specific TCR clusters were found.

TCRdb independently ran MiXCR on the 5' RACE reads; one entry per CDR3 protein. The table shows 200,000 or so distinct CDR3 sequences, with around 16% occurring only once. General study findings and limits: Contracting clones, day 15 to 85, had balanced CD4/CD8, and later expanders favored CD4+. CD4+ contracting clones were found mainly in CM and EM, and CD8+ ones in EMRA. Some responding clones appeared in pre-infection memory, suggesting cross-reactive memory joined.

Sequenced sample: PBMCs or a T cell subset sorted from them (not recorded which). The origin of this receptor is an adult woman who had mild COVID-19 (a few samples of this study predate the infection). Cell type and time point are not known. This chain joins TRBV19 and TRBJ1-2; 9 nucleotides line up with TRBD1. The CDR3 spells CASSTRTGDVYGYTF. The CDR3 DNA is TGTGCCAGTAGTACGAGGACAGGGGATGTCTATGGCTACACCTTC.